Given below is one TCR beta chain in context. As yet, its antigen is unknown. The data derive from a study of CD8+CD57+ T cells in acquired aplastic anemia. In the study overall: Among healthy donors, CD4+ cells averaged approximately 10 million reads. Study results and caveats: Roughly 28 was the count of CD8+ CDR3 sequences that patients shared with controls. CD8+ Simpson's diversity in patients was not significantly different from that in controls.

TCR beta VDJ and CDR3 were profiled, and genomic DNA was the template. TCRdb reanalysed the reads using MiXCR and keeps one entry per CDR3 protein. The sample lists roughly 160,000 distinct CDR3 sequences, about three fifths occurring once. The V end was cut by 0 bases, the J end by 7 bases, with 7 bases between. This CDR3 is built from 12 residues. Germline values: CDR1 SGHDN, CDR2 FVKESK. The receptor was isolated from a human donor in good health. The sample taken for sequencing was sorted CD4+, CD8+, or CD8+CD57+ T cells (not recorded which) from PBMCs. The chain recombines TRBV14 with TRBJ2-7; D call uncertain. CDR3 DNA sequence: TGTGCCAGCAGCCAAGAGGTGGGAGAGCAGTACTTC. This encodes CASSQEVGEQYF.